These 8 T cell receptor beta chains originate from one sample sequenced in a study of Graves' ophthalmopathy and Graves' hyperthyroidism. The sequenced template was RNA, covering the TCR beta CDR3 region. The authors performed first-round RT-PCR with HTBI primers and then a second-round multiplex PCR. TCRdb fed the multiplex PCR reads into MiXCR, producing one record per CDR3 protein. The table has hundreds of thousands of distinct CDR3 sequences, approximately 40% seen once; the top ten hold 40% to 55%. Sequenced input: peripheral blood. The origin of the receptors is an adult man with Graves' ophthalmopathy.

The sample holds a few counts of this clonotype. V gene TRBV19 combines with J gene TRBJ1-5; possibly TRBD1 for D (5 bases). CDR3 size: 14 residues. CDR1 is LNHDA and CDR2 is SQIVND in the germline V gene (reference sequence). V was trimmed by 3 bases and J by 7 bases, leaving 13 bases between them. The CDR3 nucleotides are TGTGCCAGTAGTATTTGGGGGTTGGGGCAGCCCCAGCATTTT. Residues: CASSIWGLGQPQHF.

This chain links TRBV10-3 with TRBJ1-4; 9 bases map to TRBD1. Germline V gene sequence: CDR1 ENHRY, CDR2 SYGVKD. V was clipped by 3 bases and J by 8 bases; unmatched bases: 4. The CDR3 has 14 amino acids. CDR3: CAISDPDRGEKLFF. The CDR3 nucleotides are TGTGCCATCAGTGACCCTGACAGGGGGGAAAAACTGTTTTTT.

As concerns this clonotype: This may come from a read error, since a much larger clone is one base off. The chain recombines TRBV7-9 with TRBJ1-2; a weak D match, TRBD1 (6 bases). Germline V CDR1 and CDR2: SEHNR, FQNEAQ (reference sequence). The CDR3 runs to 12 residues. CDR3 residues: CSSEPGAYGYTF. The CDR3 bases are TGTTCCAGCGAGCCAGGGGCCTATGGCTACACCTTC. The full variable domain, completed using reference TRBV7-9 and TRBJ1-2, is DTGVSQNPRHKITKRGQNVTFRCDPISEHNRLYWYRQTLGQGPEFLTYFQNEAQLEKSRLLSDRFSAERPKGSFSTLEIQRTEQGDSAMYLCSSEPGAYGYTFGSGTRLTVV.

CDR3 residues: CSARKDSSSYEQYF. CDR3 bases: TGCAGTGCTAGAAAGGACTCCAGCTCCTACGAGCAGTACTTC. This chain links TRBV20-1 with TRBJ2-7; a weak D match, TRBD2 (5 bases). This CDR3 region has 14 residues. CDR1 is DFQATT, CDR2 SNEGSKA, per germline (reference sequence). Trimming pared 2 bases from V and 0 bases from J, leaving 11 bases between.

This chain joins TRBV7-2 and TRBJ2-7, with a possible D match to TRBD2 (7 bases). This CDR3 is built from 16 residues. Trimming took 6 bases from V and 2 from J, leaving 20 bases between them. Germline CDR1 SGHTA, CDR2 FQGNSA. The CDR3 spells CASRYEGGRITYEQYF. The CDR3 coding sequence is TGTGCCAGCAGATATGAGGGGGGGAGAATAACCTACGAGCAGTACTTC. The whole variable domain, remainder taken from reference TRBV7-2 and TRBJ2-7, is GAGVSQSPSNKVTEKGKDVELRCDPISGHTALYWYRQSLGQGLEFLIYFQGNSAPDKSGLPSDRFSAERTGGSVSTLTIQRTQQEDSAVYLCASRYEGGRITYEQYFGPGTRLTVT.

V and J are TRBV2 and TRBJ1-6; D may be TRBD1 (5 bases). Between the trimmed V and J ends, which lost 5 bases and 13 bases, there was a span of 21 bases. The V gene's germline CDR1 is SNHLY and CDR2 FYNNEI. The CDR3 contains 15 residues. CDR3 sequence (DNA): TGTGCCAGCAGTAAAACAGGACCTAGCAATCAGCCCCTCCACTTT. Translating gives CASSKTGPSNQPLHF.

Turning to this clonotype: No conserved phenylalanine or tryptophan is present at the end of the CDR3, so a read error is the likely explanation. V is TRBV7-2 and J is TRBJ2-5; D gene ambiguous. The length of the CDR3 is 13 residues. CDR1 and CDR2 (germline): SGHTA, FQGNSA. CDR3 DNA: TGTGCTAGCAGCTCAGAGGTCCCGGAGACCCAGTACTAC. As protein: CASSSEVPETQYY.

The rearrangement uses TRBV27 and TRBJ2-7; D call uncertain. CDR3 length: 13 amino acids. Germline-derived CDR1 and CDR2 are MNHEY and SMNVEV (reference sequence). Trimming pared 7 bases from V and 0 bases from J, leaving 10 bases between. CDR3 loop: CASTPGPSYEQYF. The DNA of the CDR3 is TGTGCCAGCACCCCCGGGCCCTCCTACGAGCAGTACTTC.